This TCR beta chain was recorded in a study of T cells after yellow fever vaccination. Overall study findings and caveats: The secondary response peaked faster, at day 5 versus 15, but was weaker.

TCRdb re-called the 5' RACE reads through MiXCR, storing one row per CDR3 protein. The table has tens of thousands of distinct CDR3 sequences, less than 8.5% seen once. Germline-derived CDR1 and CDR2 are DFQATT and SNEGSKA (reference sequence). V was pared by 3 bases and J by 9 bases, with 12 bases of the junction left unmatched. This CDR3 has 16 residues. This clonotype is classed as medium-sized (0.01 to 0.1%). The antigen is unknown. The sample was CD8+ T cells sorted from PBMCs, taken 15 days after the yellow fever booster vaccination. The clonotype was recovered from a man younger than 45 who received the YFV17D yellow fever vaccine. The chain has TRBV20-1 and TRBJ1-5, with TRBD1 matching 12 bases. The CDR3 nucleotides read TGCAGTGCTAGGGGACAGGGGGCGTATTGGGGTTGGCCCCAGCATTTT. Translated: CSARGQGAYWGWPQHF.